These 21 T cell receptor beta chains originate from one sample sequenced in a study of blood T cell repertoires in COVID-19. The repertoire was sequenced with immunoSEQ multiplex PCR; TCRdb's copy has only in-frame clones and lacks some. The table includes more than 300,000 clones, more than 85% detected once. The sequencing sample was made of PBMCs or T cells enriched from blood (not recorded which). These receptors came from a woman in her twenties or thirties who had been exposed to COVID-19.

The chain uses TRBV5-4 and TRBJ2-5; D might be TRBD1 (6 bases). The germline CDR1 and CDR2 sequences are SGHNT and YYREEE (reference sequence). Deletions cut 4 bases from V and 5 bases from J, with 15 bases between. The CDR3 runs to 14 residues. For the CDR3, the DNA is TGTGCCAGCAGCCCTAATACAGGGTTGGAGACCCAGTACTTC. Protein product: CASSPNTGLETQYF.

The rearrangement joins TRBV6-5 to TRBJ1-6; TRBD1 agrees at 7 bases. Germline CDR1 reads MNHEY; CDR2 reads SVGAGI. The CDR3 length is 16 residues. The J segment lost 7 bases and the V segment lost 0 bases, leaving 6 bases of the junction unmatched. CDR3 residues: CASSYSTGFKNSPLHF. In DNA, the CDR3 is TGTGCCAGCAGTTACTCGACAGGGTTCAAGAATTCACCCCTCCACTTT.

The V and J genes are TRBV2 and TRBJ1-5; no reliable D call. Trimming cost V 2 bases and J 6 bases, with 11 bases left between them. Germline assignment: CDR1 SNHLY and CDR2 FYNNEI. This CDR3 has 14 residues. This chain's CDR3 is CASSEFVERQPQHF. The CDR3 DNA reads TGTGCCAGCAGTGAATTTGTGGAGCGTCAGCCCCAGCATTTT.

This chain connects TRBV27 to TRBJ2-7; 10 bases map to TRBD1. The CDR3 runs to 14 residues. The V segment lost 8 bases and the J segment 3 bases; nucleotides outside the gene matches: 7. Germline loops: CDR1 MNHEY, CDR2 SMNVEV (reference sequence). The CDR3: CASSPWTGGYEQYF. Here the CDR3 DNA reads TGTGCCAGCTCTCCATGGACAGGGGGCTACGAGCAGTACTTC.

The rearrangement joins TRBV2 to TRBJ1-4; 8 bases map to TRBD1. V trimming: 6 bases; J trimming: 9 bases; junction bases outside the gene matches: 12. Per germline, CDR1 SNHLY and CDR2 FYNNEI. CDR3 length: 15 residues. CDR3 in DNA: TGTGCCAGCAGCCCCGGGACAGGATCAGAGAAAAAACTGTTTTTT. Translating gives CASSPGTGSEKKLFF. Based on the CDR3 plus reference TRBV2 and TRBJ1-4, the full variable domain is EPEVTQTPSHQVTQMGQEVILRCVPISNHLYFYWYRQILGQKVEFLVSFYNNEISEKSEIFDDQFSVERPDGSNFTLKIRSTKLEDSAMYFCASSPGTGSEKKLFFGSGTQLSVL.

The chain employs TRBV27 and TRBJ1-5, with TRBD1 identical over 7 bases. Trimming removed 5 bases from V and 5 bases from J; junction bases left unmatched: 6. This CDR3 contains 14 residues. From germline, CDR1 is MNHEY and CDR2 SMNVEV (reference sequence). The DNA for the CDR3 is TGTGCCAGCAGTGTCGACAGGGTGGATCAGCCCCAGCATTTT. It yields the protein CASSVDRVDQPQHF.

The rearrangement links TRBV2 to TRBJ1-6, with TRBD1 as a possible D gene (6 bases). This CDR3 is 15 amino acids long. V dropped 7 bases and J dropped 6 bases, with 16 bases sitting between them. Germline CDR1 reads SNHLY; CDR2 reads FYNNEI. The CDR3 DNA reads as TGTGCCAGCACTGGCAGGGGACATATTAATTCACCCCTCCACTTT. This encodes CASTGRGHINSPLHF.

This clone was observed a handful of times. The chain couples TRBV4-2 to TRBJ2-7; TRBD2 matches at 10 bases. The length of the CDR3 is 16 residues. Germline V gene lookup returns CDR1 LGHNA and CDR2 YNFKEQ. Germline trimming cut 4 bases from V and 2 bases from J; bases unmatched to any gene: 8. The CDR3 DNA reads TGTGCCAGCAGCCCCATCTCCGGGACTAGCGCCTACGAGCAGTACTTC. It encodes CASSPISGTSAYEQYF.

This clone was seen once. V gene TRBV4-1 combines with J gene TRBJ1-1; perhaps TRBD1 as D (5 bases). The germline V gene encodes CDR1 MGHRA and CDR2 YSYEKL. Trimming shortened V by 0 bases and J by 5 bases, and 13 bases separated the two germline ends. The CDR3 is 15 residues long. The DNA of the CDR3 is TGCGCCAGCAGCCAAGATGAAGGGGTGGGGACTGAAGCTTTCTTT. This gives the protein CASSQDEGVGTEAFF.

J is TRBJ2-7 and V is TRBV5-4; a possible D gene is TRBD1 (5 bases). The CDR3 sequence is 14 residues long. Germline CDR1 and CDR2: SGHNT and YYREEE (reference sequence). The V end lost 0 bases, the J end lost 2 bases, and 9 bases lay between the germline ends. The CDR3 DNA reads TGTGCCAGCAGCTTGGGGGGCTCGACCTACGAGCAGTACTTC. Translated, it gives CASSLGGSTYEQYF. Together with reference TRBV5-4 and TRBJ2-7, the CDR3 gives the full variable domain: ETGVTQSPTHLIKTRGQQVTLRCSSQSGHNTVSWYQQALGQGPQFIFQYYREEENGRGNFPPRFSGLQFPNYSSELNVNALELDDSALYLCASSLGGSTYEQYFGPGTRLTVT.

This clone was found a few times. The chain joins TRBV4-1 to TRBJ2-3, with D possibly being TRBD2 (7 bases). V lost 4 bases and J 2 bases, leaving 19 bases between the germline ends. The length of the CDR3 is 17 residues. CDR1 is MGHRA and CDR2 is YSYEKL in the germline V gene. CDR3 coding DNA: TGCGCCAGCAGCCTCGCCGGGGGCGGGGGATACACAGATACGCAGTATTTT. It codes for CASSLAGGGGYTDTQYF.

This chain uses TRBV19 with TRBJ1-2; D not resolved. Trimming removed 4 bases at V and 4 bases at J, with 7 bases between. This CDR3 comprises 12 residues. Germline V lookup: CDR1 LNHDA, CDR2 SQIVND (reference sequence). CDR3 DNA sequence: TGTGCCAGTAGTACGGAGCTCTATGGCTACACCTTC. Its protein is CASSTELYGYTF.

A single count supports this clone. The rearrangement joins TRBV29-1 to TRBJ1-2; D possibly corresponds to TRBD1 (6 bases). This CDR3 contains 14 residues. V was clipped by 3 bases and J by 3 bases, with 14 bases between them. Germline lookup yields CDR1 SQVTM and CDR2 ANQGSEA. CDR3 sequence reads: CSVDLRGGYYGYTF. CDR3 bases: TGCAGCGTTGATCTAAGGGGGGGGTACTATGGCTACACCTTC.

This chain joins TRBV7-9 and TRBJ2-1, with 8 bases fitting TRBD1. Trimming took 4 bases from V and 7 from J; bases not matched to a gene: 18. The CDR3 has 18 amino acids. Germline V CDR1 and CDR2: SEHNR, FQNEAQ (reference sequence). This CDR3 reads CASSSELQGVGSWNEQFF. CDR3 bases: TGTGCCAGCAGCTCCGAACTACAGGGGGTCGGTTCGTGGAATGAGCAGTTCTTC.

The chain uses TRBV6-2 or TRBV6-3 and TRBJ1-1; 8 bases agree with TRBD1. CDR3 length: 17 residues. The germline V gene encodes CDR1 MNHEY and CDR2 SVGEGT. With V trimmed by 0 bases and J by 0 bases, 6 bases remained unmatched. CDR3 sequence (DNA): TGTGCCAGCAGTTACTCTCCACAGGGGGGGATGAACACTGAAGCTTTCTTT. Amino acids: CASSYSPQGGMNTEAFF.

This chain uses TRBV13 with TRBJ2-1, with 11 bases that match TRBD2. J gave up 2 bases and V 5 bases, and 5 bases lay outside the gene matches. The germline V gene has CDR1 PRHDT and CDR2 FYEKMQ (reference sequence). The CDR3 has 16 residues. CDR3 in amino acids: CASSLTSGATYNEQFF. CDR3 DNA sequence: TGTGCCAGCAGCCTGACTAGCGGGGCCACCTACAATGAGCAGTTCTTC.

Written as DNA, the CDR3 is TGTGCCAGCAGTTCACTACCAACGGGGGGGAAGTTCTTC. It specifies CASSSLPTGGKFF. The chain carries TRBV12-3 or TRBV12-4 and TRBJ2-1; 8 positions agree with TRBD2. This CDR3 contains 13 residues. V was clipped by 4 bases and J by 14 bases; unmatched bases: 10.

The rearrangement uses TRBV14 and TRBJ1-1; D ambiguous. The CDR3 length is 12 residues. Germline V gives CDR1 SGHDN, CDR2 FVKESK. Trimming removed 3 bases at V and 5 bases at J, with 7 bases between. The CDR3 protein is CASSQRWTEAFF. DNA for the CDR3: TGTGCCAGCAGCCAGAGGTGGACTGAAGCTTTCTTT.

Remarks on this clone: This sample includes further DNA sequences coding for the same CDR3. V usage is TRBV6-2 or TRBV6-3 and J usage is TRBJ1-2; TRBD1 matches at 9 bases. In germline, CDR1 is MNHEY, CDR2 SVGEGT. The CDR3 totals 14 residues. The V and J ends lost 4 bases and 4 bases, in that order; junction bases with no gene match: 4. The CDR3 loop is CASSSGQGGYGYTF. For the CDR3, the DNA is TGTGCCAGCAGTTCGGGACAGGGCGGCTATGGCTACACCTTC.

V and J are TRBV20-1 and TRBJ2-1, with D hard to call. From germline, CDR1 is DFQATT and CDR2 SNEGSKA (reference sequence). V was trimmed by 4 bases and J by 9 bases, leaving 7 bases between them. The length of the CDR3 is 10 residues. The chain's CDR3 is CSATGSEQFF. DNA for the CDR3: TGCAGTGCTACAGGAAGTGAGCAGTTCTTC.

V usage is TRBV14 and J usage is TRBJ1-6, with a tentative D call TRBD1 (6 bases). Germline CDR1 SGHDN, CDR2 FVKESK. CDR3 length equals 15 residues. Trimming removed 1 base from V and 7 bases from J, with 11 bases in between. Here the CDR3 reads CASSQGVRGNSPLHF. CDR3 DNA: TGTGCCAGCAGCCAAGGTGTCAGGGGAAATTCACCCCTCCACTTT.